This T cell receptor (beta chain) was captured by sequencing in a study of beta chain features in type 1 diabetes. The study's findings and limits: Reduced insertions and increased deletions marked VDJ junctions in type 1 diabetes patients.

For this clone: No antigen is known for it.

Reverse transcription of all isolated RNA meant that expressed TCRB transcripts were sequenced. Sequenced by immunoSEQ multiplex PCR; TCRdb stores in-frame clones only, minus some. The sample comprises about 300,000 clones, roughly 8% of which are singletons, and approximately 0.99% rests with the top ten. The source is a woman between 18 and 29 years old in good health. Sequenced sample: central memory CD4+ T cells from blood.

The CDR3 is CATSPGLPPYEQYF. The CDR3 bases are TGTGCCACTTCTCCGGGACTTCCTCCATACGAGCAGTACTTC. J is TRBJ2-7 and V is TRBV15; D is perhaps TRBD2 (6 bases). Trimming shortened V by 9 bases and J by 4 bases, and 19 bases separated the two germline ends. This CDR3 contains 14 residues. CDR1 and CDR2 from the germline V gene are LNHNV and YYDKDF (reference sequence).